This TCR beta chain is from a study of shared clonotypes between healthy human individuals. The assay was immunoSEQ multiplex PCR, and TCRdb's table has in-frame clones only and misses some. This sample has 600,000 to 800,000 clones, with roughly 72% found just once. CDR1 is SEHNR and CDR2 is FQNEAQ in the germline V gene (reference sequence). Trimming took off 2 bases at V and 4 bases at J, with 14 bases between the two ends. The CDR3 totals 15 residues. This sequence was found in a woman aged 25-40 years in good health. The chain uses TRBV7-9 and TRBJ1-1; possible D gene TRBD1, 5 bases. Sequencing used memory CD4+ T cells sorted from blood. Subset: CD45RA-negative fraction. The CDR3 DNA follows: TGTGCCAGCAGCTTACCCGGGGAGAGGGGCACTGAAGCTTTCTTT. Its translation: CASSLPGERGTEAFF.